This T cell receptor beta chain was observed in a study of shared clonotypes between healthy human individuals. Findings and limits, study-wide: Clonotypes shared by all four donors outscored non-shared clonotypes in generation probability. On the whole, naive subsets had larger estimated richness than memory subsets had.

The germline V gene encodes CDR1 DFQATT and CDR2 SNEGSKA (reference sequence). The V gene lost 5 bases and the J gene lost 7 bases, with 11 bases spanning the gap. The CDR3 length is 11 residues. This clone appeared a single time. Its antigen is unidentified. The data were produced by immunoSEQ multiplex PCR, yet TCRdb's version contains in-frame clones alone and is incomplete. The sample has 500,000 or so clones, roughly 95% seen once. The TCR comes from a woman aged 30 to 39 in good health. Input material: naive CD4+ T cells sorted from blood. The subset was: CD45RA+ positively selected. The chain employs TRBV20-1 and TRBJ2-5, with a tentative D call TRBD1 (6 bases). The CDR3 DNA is TGCAGTGCTCTTAAACAGGGGACCCAGTACTTC. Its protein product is CSALKQGTQYF.